This TCR beta chain comes out of a study of blood T cell repertoires in COVID-19. Libraries were prepared by immunoSEQ multiplex PCR; TCRdb keeps only in-frame clonotypes and omits some of them. Of almost 400,000 clones listed, 88% are singletons. This CDR3 has 13 residues. V was clipped by 1 base and J by 7 bases, with 11 bases between them. Germline V lookup: CDR1 SGHTA, CDR2 FQGNSA. This TCR was recovered from a woman aged 25 to 39 with acute COVID-19. The V and J genes are TRBV7-2 and TRBJ2-7; D not resolved. Sequencing input: PBMCs or T cells enriched from blood (not recorded which). The CDR3 DNA is TGTGCCAGCAGCTTAGATCACATTTCGGAGCAGTACTTC. Its translation is CASSLDHISEQYF.